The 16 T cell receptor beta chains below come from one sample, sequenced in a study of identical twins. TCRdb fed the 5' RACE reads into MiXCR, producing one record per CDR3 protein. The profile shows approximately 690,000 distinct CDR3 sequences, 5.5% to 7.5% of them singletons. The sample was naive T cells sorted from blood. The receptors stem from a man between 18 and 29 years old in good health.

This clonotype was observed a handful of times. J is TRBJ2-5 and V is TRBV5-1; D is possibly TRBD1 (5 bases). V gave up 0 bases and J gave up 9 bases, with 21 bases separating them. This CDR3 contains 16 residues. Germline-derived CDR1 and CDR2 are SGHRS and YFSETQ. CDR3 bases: TGCGCCAGCAGCTTGGCCTTGGACACTGCCCCCCGAGCCCAGTACTTC. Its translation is CASSLALDTAPRAQYF.

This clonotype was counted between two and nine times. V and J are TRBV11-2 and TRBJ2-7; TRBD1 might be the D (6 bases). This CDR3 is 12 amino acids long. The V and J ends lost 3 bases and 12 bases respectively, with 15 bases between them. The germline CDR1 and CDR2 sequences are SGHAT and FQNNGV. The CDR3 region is CASSLVRQVLYV. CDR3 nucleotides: TGTGCCAGCAGCTTGGTTAGACAGGTTCTGTACGTC.

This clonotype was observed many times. In DNA form, the CDR3 reads TGTGCCAGCTCACCGACTAGCGGGAGTTCGAATGAGCAGTTCTTC. Amino acid sequence: CASSPTSGSSNEQFF. This sequence joins TRBV18 and TRBJ2-1; TRBD2 matches 12 bases. Germline V CDR1 and CDR2: KGHSH, LQKENI. The V and J ends lost 3 bases and 7 bases, in that order; junction bases with no gene match: 4. CDR3 length: 15 residues.

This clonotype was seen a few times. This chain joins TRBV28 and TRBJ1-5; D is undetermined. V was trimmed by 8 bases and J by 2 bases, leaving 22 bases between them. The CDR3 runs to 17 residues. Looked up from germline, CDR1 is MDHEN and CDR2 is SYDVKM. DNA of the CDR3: TGTGCCAGCGGGCGGGGTAGTGAGAGGAGGGGCAATCAGCCCCAGCATTTT. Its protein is CASGRGSERRGNQPQHF.

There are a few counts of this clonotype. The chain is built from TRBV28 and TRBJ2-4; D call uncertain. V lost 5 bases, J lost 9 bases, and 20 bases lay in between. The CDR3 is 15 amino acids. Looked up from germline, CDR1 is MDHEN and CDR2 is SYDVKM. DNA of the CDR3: TGTGCCAGCAGTCCCGGACCCCCGGGTAGTGGCATTCAGTACTTC. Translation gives CASSPGPPGSGIQYF.

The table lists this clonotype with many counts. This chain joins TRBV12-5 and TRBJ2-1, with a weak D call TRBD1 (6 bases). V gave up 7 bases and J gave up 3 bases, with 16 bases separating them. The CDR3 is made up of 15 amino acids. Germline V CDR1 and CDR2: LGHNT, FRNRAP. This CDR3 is CASAAGTPNYNEQFF. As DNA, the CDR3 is TGTGCTAGTGCGGCCGGGACACCCAACTACAATGAGCAGTTCTTC.

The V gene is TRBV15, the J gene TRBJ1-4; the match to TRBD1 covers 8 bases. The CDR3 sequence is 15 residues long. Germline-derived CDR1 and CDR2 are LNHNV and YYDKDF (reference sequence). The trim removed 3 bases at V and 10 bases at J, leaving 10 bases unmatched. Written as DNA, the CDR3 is TGTGCCACCAGCAGTGGGGGGCAGGGGGCCGGAAAACTGTTTTTT. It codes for CATSSGGQGAGKLFF.

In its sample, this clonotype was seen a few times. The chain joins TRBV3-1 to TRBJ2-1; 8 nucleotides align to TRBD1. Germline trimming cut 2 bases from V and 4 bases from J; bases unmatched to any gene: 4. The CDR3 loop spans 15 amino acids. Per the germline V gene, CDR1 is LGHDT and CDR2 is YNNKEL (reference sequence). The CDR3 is CASSQRTGRYNEQFF. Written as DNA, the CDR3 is TGTGCCAGCAGCCAAAGGACAGGGAGATACAATGAGCAGTTCTTC.

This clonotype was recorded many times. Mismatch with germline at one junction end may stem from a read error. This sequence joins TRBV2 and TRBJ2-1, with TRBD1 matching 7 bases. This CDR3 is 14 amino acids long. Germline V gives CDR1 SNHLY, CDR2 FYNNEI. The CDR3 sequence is CASTEQGPDNEQFF. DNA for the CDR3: TGTGCCAGCACTGAACAGGGGCCCGATAATGAGCAGTTCTTC.

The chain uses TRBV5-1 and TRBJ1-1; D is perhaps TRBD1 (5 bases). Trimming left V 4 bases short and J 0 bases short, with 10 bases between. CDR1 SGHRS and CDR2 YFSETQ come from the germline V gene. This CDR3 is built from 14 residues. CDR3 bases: TGCGCCAGCAGCCCGACAGCTCTGAACACTGAAGCTTTCTTT. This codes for CASSPTALNTEAFF.

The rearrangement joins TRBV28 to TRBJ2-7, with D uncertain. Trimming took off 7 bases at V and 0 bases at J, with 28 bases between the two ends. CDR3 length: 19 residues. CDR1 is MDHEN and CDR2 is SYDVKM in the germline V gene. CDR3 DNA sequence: TGTGCCAGCAACTATTTCTCCCTCAAGGGTCGACACTTCTCCTACGAGCAGTACTTC. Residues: CASNYFSLKGRHFSYEQYF.

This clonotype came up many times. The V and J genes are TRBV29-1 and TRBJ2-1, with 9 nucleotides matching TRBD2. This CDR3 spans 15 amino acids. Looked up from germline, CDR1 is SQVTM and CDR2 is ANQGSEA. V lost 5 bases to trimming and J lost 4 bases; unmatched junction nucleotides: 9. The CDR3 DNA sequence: TGCAGCGTTCCGTCTAGCGGGATCCTATACAATGAGCAGTTCTTC. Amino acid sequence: CSVPSSGILYNEQFF.

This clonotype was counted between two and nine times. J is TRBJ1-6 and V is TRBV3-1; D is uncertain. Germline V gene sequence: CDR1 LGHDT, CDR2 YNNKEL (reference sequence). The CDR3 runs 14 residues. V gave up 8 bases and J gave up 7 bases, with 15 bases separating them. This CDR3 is CASCRGSGNSPLHF. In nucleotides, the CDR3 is TGTGCCAGCTGCCGTGGGTCAGGAAATTCACCCCTCCACTTT.

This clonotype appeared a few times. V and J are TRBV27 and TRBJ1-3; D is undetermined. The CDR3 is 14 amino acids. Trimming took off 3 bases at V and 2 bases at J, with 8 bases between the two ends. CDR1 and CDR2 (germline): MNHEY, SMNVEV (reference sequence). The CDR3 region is CASSFGRPGNTIYF. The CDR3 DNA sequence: TGTGCCAGCAGTTTCGGCAGGCCTGGAAACACCATATATTTT.

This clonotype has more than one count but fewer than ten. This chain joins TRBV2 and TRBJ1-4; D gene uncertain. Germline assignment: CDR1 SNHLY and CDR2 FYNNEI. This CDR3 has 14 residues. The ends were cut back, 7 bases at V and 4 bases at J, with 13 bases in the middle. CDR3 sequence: CASNLFAGNEKLFF. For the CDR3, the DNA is TGTGCCAGCAATTTATTTGCGGGTAATGAAAAACTGTTTTTT.

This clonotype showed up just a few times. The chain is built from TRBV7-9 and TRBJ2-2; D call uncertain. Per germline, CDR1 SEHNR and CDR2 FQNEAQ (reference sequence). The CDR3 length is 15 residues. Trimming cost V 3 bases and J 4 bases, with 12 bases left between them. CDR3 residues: CASSFWRTGTGELFF. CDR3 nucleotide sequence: TGTGCCAGCAGCTTCTGGAGAACCGGCACCGGGGAGCTGTTTTTT.